This T cell receptor (beta chain) was retrieved from a study of PD-1 blockade in classical Hodgkin lymphoma. The CDR3 runs to 15 residues. V lost 5 bases and J lost 4; bases outside the gene matches: 9. Germline V gives CDR1 SEHNR, CDR2 FQNEAQ (reference sequence). This clone rates as medium-sized (0.01 to 0.1%). The antigen remains unidentified. Relapse after autologous stem cell transplantation occurred in every patient, and brentuximab vedotin exposure varied. Responses achieved at best were complete response, partial response or progressive disease. TCRdb's table, derived via immunoSEQ multiplex PCR, lists solely in-frame clones and lacks some. The sample has 15,000 to 20,000 clones; 75% to 90% are singletons. Study-level findings and limits: Undefined causes, possibly disease activity or prior therapy, underlie the repertoire differences. Nivolumab initiated under 1 year post-ASCT led to patient exclusion.

The source is a human donor with classical Hodgkin lymphoma. The chain has TRBV7-9 and TRBJ1-1, with 8 bases fitting TRBD1. The material sequenced was peripheral blood mononuclear cells (PBMCs), taken at baseline. Here the CDR3 DNA reads TGTGCCAGCAGCGAGCCGACAGGGGTGGGCACTGAAGCTTTCTTT. Its protein product is CASSEPTGVGTEAFF.